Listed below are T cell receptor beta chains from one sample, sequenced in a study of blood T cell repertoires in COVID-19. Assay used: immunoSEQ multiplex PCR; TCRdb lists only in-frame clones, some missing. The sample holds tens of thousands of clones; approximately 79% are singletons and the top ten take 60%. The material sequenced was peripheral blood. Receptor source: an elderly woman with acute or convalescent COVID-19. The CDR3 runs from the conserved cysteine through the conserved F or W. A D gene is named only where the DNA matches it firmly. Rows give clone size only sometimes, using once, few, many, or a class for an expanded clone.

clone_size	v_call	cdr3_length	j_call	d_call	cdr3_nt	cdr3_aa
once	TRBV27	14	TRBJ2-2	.	TGTGCCAGCAGTTTACCAGGGTCTTCCGGGGAGCTGTTTTTT	CASSLPGSSGELFF
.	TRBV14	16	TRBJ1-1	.	TGTGCCAGCAGCCCTCAGGGCAGGGGCGCTTATACTGAAGCTTTCTTT	CASSPQGRGAYTEAFF
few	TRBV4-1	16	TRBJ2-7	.	TGCGCCAGCAGCCAGTCCCGGGCCGCGCTCGGGGGCGAGCAGTACTTC	CASSQSRAALGGEQYF
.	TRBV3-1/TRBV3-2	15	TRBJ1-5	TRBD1	TGTGCCAGCAGCCAAGATGACAGGGGGAATCAGCCCCAGCATTTT	CASSQDDRGNQPQHF
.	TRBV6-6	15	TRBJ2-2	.	TGTGCCAGCAGCCCCCGACCGACATTCGCGGGGGAGCTGTTTTTT	CASSPRPTFAGELFF
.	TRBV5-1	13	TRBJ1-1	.	TGCGCCAGCAGCTTGGATGTAGAGACGAGGGCTTTCTTT	CASSLDVETRAFF
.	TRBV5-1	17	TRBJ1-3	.	TGCGCCAGCAGCTCTACAGGGAATAGAACCCCTGGAAACACCATATATTTT	CASSSTGNRTPGNTIYF
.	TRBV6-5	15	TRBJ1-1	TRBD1	TGTGCCAGCAGTTATTCCACAGGGGTCGATACTGAAGCTTTCTTT	CASSYSTGVDTEAFF
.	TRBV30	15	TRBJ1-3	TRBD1	TGTGCCTGGAGTGTTAAGGGGGCAGGAGGAAACACCATATATTTT	CAWSVKGAGGNTIYF
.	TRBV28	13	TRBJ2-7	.	TGTGCCAGCAGTTTGTTTCTAGCCTACGAGCAGTACTTC	CASSLFLAYEQYF
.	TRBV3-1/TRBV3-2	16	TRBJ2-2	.	TGTGCCAGCAGCCAAGAGGGTGCGGGATGGTTGGGGGAGCTGTTTTTT	CASSQEGAGWLGELFF
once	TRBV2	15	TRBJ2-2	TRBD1	TGTGCCAGCAGAGAGGGACAGACGAACACCGGGGAGCTGTTTTTT	CASREGQTNTGELFF
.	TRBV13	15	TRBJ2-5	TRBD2	TGTGCCAGCAGCTTTTCGAGCGGGGGGCGGGAGACCCAGTACTTC	CASSFSSGGRETQYF
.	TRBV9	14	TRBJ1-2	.	TGTGCCAGCAGCCCCACTTCAGGGTTATACGGCTACACCTTC	CASSPTSGLYGYTF
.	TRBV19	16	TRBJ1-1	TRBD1	TGTGCCAGTAGTAGGGGACAGCGAATTCAGAACACTGAAGCTTTCTTT	CASSRGQRIQNTEAFF
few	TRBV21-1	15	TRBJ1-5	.	TGTGCCAGCAGCCCCCCGGCGGGGCTCAATCAGCCCCAGCATTTT	CASSPPAGLNQPQHF
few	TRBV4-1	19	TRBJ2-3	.	TGCGCCAGCAGCCAACAGCTTGTTACTAGCGTCGATAGGGGGGATACGCAGTATTTT	CASSQQLVTSVDRGDTQYF
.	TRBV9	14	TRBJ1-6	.	TGTGCCAGCAGTCCAGGGGACGAAGTATCACCCCTCCACTTT	CASSPGDEVSPLHF
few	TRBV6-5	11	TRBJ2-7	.	TGTGCCAGCAGTACCAGGTTCGAGCAGTACTTC	CASSTRFEQYF
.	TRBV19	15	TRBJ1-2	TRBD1	TGTGCCAGTAGTACCCGACAGGGGAGTGCCTATGGCTACACCTTC	CASSTRQGSAYGYTF
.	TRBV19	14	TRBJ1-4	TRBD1	TGTGCCAGTAGTATCACAGGGGAGGAAGAAAAACTGTTTTTT	CASSITGEEEKLFF
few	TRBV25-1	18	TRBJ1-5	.	TGTGCCAGCAGTGAATTGGGGATGACAGGCTATAGCAATCAGCCCCAGCATTTT	CASSELGMTGYSNQPQHF
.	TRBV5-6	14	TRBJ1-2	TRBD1	TGTGCCAGCAGCTATCCGGGACAGGACTATGGCTACACCTTC	CASSYPGQDYGYTF
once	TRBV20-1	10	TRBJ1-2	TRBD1	TGCAGTGCTGGCACAGGGGGCAACCCCTTC	CSAGTGGNPF
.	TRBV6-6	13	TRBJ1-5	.	TGTGCCAGCAGTTTAATAGAGAATCAACCCCAGCATTTT	CASSLIENQPQHF
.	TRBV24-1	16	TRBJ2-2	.	TGTGCCACCAGTGATTCTCTAAAAGCGAACACCGGGGAGCTGTTTTTT	CATSDSLKANTGELFF
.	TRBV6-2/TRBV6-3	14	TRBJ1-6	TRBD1	TGTGCCAGCAGTTACTCGGACAGGGAGTCACCCCTCCACTTT	CASSYSDRESPLHF
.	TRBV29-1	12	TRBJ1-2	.	TGCAGCGTTTCAGGGGTTCGAAATGGCTACACCTTC	CSVSGVRNGYTF
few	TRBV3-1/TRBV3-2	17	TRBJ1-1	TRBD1	TGTGCCAGCAGCCACCTGGGGGCAGGGGGGCGAGGCACTGAAGCTTTCTTT	CASSHLGAGGRGTEAFF
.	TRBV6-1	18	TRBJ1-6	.	TGTGCCAGCAGTGATTTGAGGGGGGGGATTAGTTATAATTCACCCCTCCACTTT	CASSDLRGGISYNSPLHF
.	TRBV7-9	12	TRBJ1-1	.	TGTGCCAGCAGCTTCCCCCGCTTCGGGTCTTTCTTT	CASSFPRFGSFF
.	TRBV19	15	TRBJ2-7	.	TGTGCCTCCTCGGCCTTCCAGGGAAGTTCCTACGAGCAGTACTTC	CASSAFQGSSYEQYF
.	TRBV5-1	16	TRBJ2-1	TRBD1	TGCGCCAGCAGCACACGGACAGGGGGCTCCTACAATGAGCAGTTCTTC	CASSTRTGGSYNEQFF
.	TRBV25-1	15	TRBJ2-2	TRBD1	TGTGCCAGCAGTAGAGGACAGGGGTACACCGGGGAGCTGTTTTTT	CASSRGQGYTGELFF
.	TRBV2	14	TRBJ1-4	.	TGTGCCAGCAGTGAGTACGCAGGGGACGAAAAACTGTTTTTT	CASSEYAGDEKLFF
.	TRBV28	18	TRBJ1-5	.	TGTGCCAGCAGTTTGCCAGACTCGCGAACTTATAGCAATCAGCCCCAGCATTTT	CASSLPDSRTYSNQPQHF
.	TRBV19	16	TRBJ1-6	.	TGTGCCAGTAGTGTGGCCACAAGCTCCTATAATTCACCCCTCCACTTT	CASSVATSSYNSPLHF
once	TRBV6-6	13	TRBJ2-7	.	TGTGCCAGCAGCCGTATTAGAGGGGGAGAGCAGTACTTC	CASSRIRGGEQYF
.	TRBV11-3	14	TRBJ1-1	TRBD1	TGTGCCAGCAGCCGGACAGGGGAGATCACTGAAGCTTTCTTT	CASSRTGEITEAFF
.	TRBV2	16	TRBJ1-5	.	TGTGCCAGCAGGTGGGAAGGACAAGGAGGCAATCAGCCCCAGCATTTT	CASRWEGQGGNQPQHF
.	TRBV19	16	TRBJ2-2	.	TGTGCCAGTCGGAAAGCGCCCAACCAAGGCACCGGGGAGCTGTTTTTT	CASRKAPNQGTGELFF
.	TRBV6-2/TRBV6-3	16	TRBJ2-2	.	TGTGCCAGCAGTTACCAAAGCGGCGCAGGAACCGGGGAGCTGTTTTTT	CASSYQSGAGTGELFF
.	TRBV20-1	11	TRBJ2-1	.	TGCAGTGCTCCCTCTTACAATGAGCAGTTCTTC	CSAPSYNEQFF
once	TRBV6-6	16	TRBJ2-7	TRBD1	TGTGCCAGCAGTTACTCGGGGACAGGCCTCTCCTACGAGCAGTACTTC	CASSYSGTGLSYEQYF
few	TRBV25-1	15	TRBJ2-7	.	TGTGCCAGCAGTGATAGCGTTACAGGGCTATACGAGCAGTACTTC	CASSDSVTGLYEQYF
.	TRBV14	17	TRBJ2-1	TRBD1	TGTGCCAGCAGCCAGATGGACAGGGCTCACAGGGCTTATGAGCAGTTCTTC	CASSQMDRAHRAYEQFF
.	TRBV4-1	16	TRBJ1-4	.	TGCGCCAGCAGCCAAGATATGCGGGCGAGGACTGAAAAACTGTTTTTT	CASSQDMRARTEKLFF
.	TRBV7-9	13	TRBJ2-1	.	TGTGCCAGCAGCTTAGAACGGGGTAATGAGCAGTTCTTC	CASSLERGNEQFF
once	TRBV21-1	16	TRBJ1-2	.	TGTGCCAGCAGCAAAGTGGGGACAGGGGAGTTTTATGGCTACACCTTC	CASSKVGTGEFYGYTF
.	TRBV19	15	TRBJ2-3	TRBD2	TGTGCCAGTAGTATGACTAGCGGGGGAACAGATACGCAGTATTTT	CASSMTSGGTDTQYF
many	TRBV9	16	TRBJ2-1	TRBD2	TGTGCCAGCAGCGTTCCCACTAGCGGTTCGTACAATGAGCAGTTCTTC	CASSVPTSGSYNEQFF
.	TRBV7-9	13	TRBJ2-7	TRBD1	TGTGCCAGCAGCTTGATGGACAGGGTTGGGCAGTACTTC	CASSLMDRVGQYF
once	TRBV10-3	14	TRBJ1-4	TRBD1	TGTGCCATCAGTGAGGAAGGGGGCGGTGAAAAACTGTTTTTT	CAISEEGGGEKLFF
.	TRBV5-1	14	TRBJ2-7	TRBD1	TGCGCCAGCAGCTCGGCAGGGGGCTACTACGAGCAGTACTTC	CASSSAGGYYEQYF
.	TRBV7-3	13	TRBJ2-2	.	TGTGCCAGCAGCTTAATCAGTGGTCGGGAGCTGTTTTTT	CASSLISGRELFF
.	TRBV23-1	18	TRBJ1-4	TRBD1	TGCGCCAGCAGTCAATTGGGGACAGGGGACTCCACTAATGAAAAACTGTTTTTT	CASSQLGTGDSTNEKLFF